This T cell receptor beta chain is drawn from a study of blood T cell repertoires in COVID-19. Background on the study: Collection of acute and convalescent COVID-19 samples took place in the United States, Italy and Spain. T cells, B-cell-depleted T cells, or PBMCs supplied cDNA or gDNA.

This clone was counted a single time. How the authors handled the data: Amplification of reference gene primers provided the estimated nucleated cell counts. TCRdb's copy holds only in-frame clones and misses some; the assay was immunoSEQ multiplex PCR. V, J and clone size are those of that table, while D and trimming were read from the DNA. The data hold some 38,000 clones, with 75% to 90% observed a single time. Input material: peripheral blood. This TCR came from a woman in her seventies with acute or convalescent COVID-19.

The CDR3 DNA follows: TGTGCCATCAGACCTAACCTACAGGGGGCATCATGGAATGAGCAGTTCTTC. Protein product: CAIRPNLQGASWNEQFF. The chain carries TRBV10-3 and TRBJ2-1; 9 bases align to TRBD1. Germline values: CDR1 ENHRY, CDR2 SYGVKD. The CDR3 has 17 residues. The V and J ends lost 6 bases and 7 bases, in that order; junction bases with no gene match: 16.